A selection of T cell receptor beta chains follows, all from one sample in a study of T cells after posttransplantation cyclophosphamide. Measured with immunoSEQ multiplex PCR; TCRdb has only the in-frame clones, and not every one. The data contain about 14,000 clones, around 74% of them singletons. The sample consisted of memory CD4+ T cells sorted from PBMCs. The source of these receptors is a man between 45 and 60 years old. Each CDR3 is given with its conserved first and last residue.

CDR3aa,j_gene,v_gene
CASSSDRAYGYTF,TRBJ1-2,TRBV5-6
CASSFSGGEQFF,TRBJ2-1,TRBV11-2
CASSLTGWKNEQFF,TRBJ2-1,TRBV5-8
CASSLGYGEGQETQYF,TRBJ2-5,TRBV5-5
CASGRGGLGSYEQYF,TRBJ2-7,TRBV6-6
CATSRAQFSGRPNEQFF,TRBJ2-1,TRBV15
CASSEETNTEAFF,TRBJ1-1,TRBV5-1
CASGLVSETQYF,TRBJ2-5,TRBV12-5
CAITGTERRSGYTF,TRBJ1-2,TRBV10-3
CASYLQGSGELFF,TRBJ2-2,TRBV5-8
CASRKSLELDTEAFF,TRBJ1-1,TRBV6-5
CATSRGTGATDTQYF,TRBJ2-3,TRBV15
CASSQGQGINQPQHF,TRBJ1-5,TRBV7-9
CASRLTGVGGYTF,TRBJ1-2,TRBV6-5
CASSPRQEESYTF,TRBJ1-2,TRBV18
CASSLGVGAANYGYTF,TRBJ1-2,TRBV5-1
CASSLGQLNEKLFF,TRBJ1-4,TRBV5-8
CASSITGGSGNTIYF,TRBJ1-3,TRBV19
CASSRGGSSYEQYF,TRBJ2-7,TRBV11-2
CASSQQREDNEQFF,TRBJ2-1,TRBV4-2
CASSEAGREYGYTF,TRBJ1-2,TRBV6-1
CASSPNTPRQGAGEPLHF,TRBJ1-6,TRBV4-2
CSVSTSYEQYF,TRBJ2-7,TRBV29-1
CASSKGLAGEETQYF,TRBJ2-5,TRBV21-1
CASSSKRSLSLQTQYF,TRBJ2-5,TRBV7-2
CASRMYGGASGELFF,TRBJ2-2,TRBV2
CASSQALGGNSPLHF,TRBJ1-6,TRBV4-2
CASSLKRLAGNEQFF,TRBJ2-1,TRBV7-2
CASSRLAGASEGYEQYF,TRBJ2-7,TRBV5-4
CASSYESRGSQYF,TRBJ2-5,TRBV13
CASSLTGGDYNEQFF,TRBJ2-1,TRBV7-2
CAGRTGGETQYF,TRBJ2-5,TRBV2
CASSLTGVFYGYTF,TRBJ1-2,TRBV7-9
CASSPRLTYEQYF,TRBJ2-7,TRBV4-2
CASSQLKPSGGWVDTQYF,TRBJ2-3,TRBV4-3
CASSSNPGLAVYEQYF,TRBJ2-7,TRBV28
CASSPDRGKDIQYF,TRBJ2-4,TRBV18
CASRRNTGGTEAFF,TRBJ1-1,TRBV7-9
CASRSGSVLGGELFF,TRBJ2-2,TRBV2
CASSNQPVQQESYGYTF,TRBJ1-2,TRBV9
CASTRAGGTSYNEQFF,TRBJ2-1,TRBV2
CASSLVPGLRSGNTIYF,TRBJ1-3,TRBV7-2
CASKSGLAGTDTQYF,TRBJ2-3,TRBV2
CASSPGTEKLFF,TRBJ1-4,TRBV7-2
CASSLESGLTTNEQFF,TRBJ2-1,TRBV11-3
CASSNRQGDFAAQYF,TRBJ2-5,TRBV18
CSGRDSRMNTEAFF,TRBJ1-1,TRBV29-1